A single sample gave rise to the 27 T cell receptor beta chains below, sequenced in a study of T cell responses to AZD1222 COVID-19 vaccine. Using immunoSEQ multiplex PCR, the repertoire was profiled, and TCRdb retains in-frame clones only, with some absent. The sample lists approximately 82,000 clones; 90% to 95% were seen once. This specimen consisted of peripheral blood, obtained on day 0 of AZD1222 vaccination. The receptor set was obtained from an adult in good health.

This chain links TRBV7-2 with TRBJ1-6; possible D gene TRBD1, 5 bases. This CDR3 spans 14 amino acids. The germline gives CDR1 SGHTA, CDR2 FQGNSA. Trimming took off 2 bases at V and 10 bases at J, with 12 bases between the two ends. The CDR3 reads CASSLQTGVSPLHF. CDR3 coding DNA: TGTGCCAGCAGCTTACAAACGGGGGTCTCACCCCTCCACTTT.

V is TRBV11-2 and J is TRBJ1-1; 10 nucleotides line up with TRBD1. The CDR3 has 14 residues. The V segment lost 6 bases and the J segment 3 bases; nucleotides outside the gene matches: 4. Per germline, CDR1 SGHAT and CDR2 FQNNGV. CDR3 sequence: CASRVGTGDTEAFF. CDR3 nucleotides: TGTGCCAGCAGGGTGGGGACAGGGGACACTGAAGCTTTCTTT.

This chain connects TRBV2 to TRBJ1-5; D gene ambiguous. The CDR3 consists of 12 residues. V was clipped by 2 bases and J by 6 bases, with 5 bases between them. Germline CDR1 reads SNHLY; CDR2 reads FYNNEI. CDR3 protein: CASSEFTQPQHF. The CDR3 nucleotides are TGTGCCAGCAGTGAATTCACTCAGCCCCAGCATTTT. The full variable domain, its missing parts supplied by reference TRBV2 and TRBJ1-5, is EPEVTQTPSHQVTQMGQEVILRCVPISNHLYFYWYRQILGQKVEFLVSFYNNEISEKSEIFDDQFSVERPDGSNFTLKIRSTKLEDSAMYFCASSEFTQPQHFGDGTRLSIL.

The rearrangement links TRBV6-1 to TRBJ2-5; 9 positions agree with TRBD2. Germline V lookup: CDR1 MNHNS, CDR2 SASEGT. The CDR3 extends over 16 amino acids. The trim removed 2 bases at V and 1 base at J, leaving 5 bases unmatched. CDR3 sequence reads: CASSERGGGAQETQYF. The CDR3 region has the DNA TGTGCCAGCAGTGAAAGGGGCGGGGGGGCCCAAGAGACCCAGTACTTC.

The V gene is TRBV9, the J gene TRBJ2-1; 10 bases are shared with TRBD2. The CDR3 contains 15 residues. Germline lookup yields CDR1 SGDLS and CDR2 YYNGEE. V lost 0 bases, J lost 7 bases, and 4 bases stayed unmatched. CDR3 in amino acids: CASSVGSGGWNEQFF. CDR3 nucleotide sequence: TGTGCCAGCAGCGTAGGTAGCGGGGGGTGGAATGAGCAGTTCTTC.

This chain connects TRBV6-5 to TRBJ2-7; perhaps D is TRBD1 or TRBD2 (7 bases each). The CDR3 has 15 residues. The V gene's germline CDR1 is MNHEY and CDR2 SVGAGI. Trimming removed 5 bases at V and 2 bases at J, with 16 bases between. The CDR3 nucleotides read TGTGCCAGCAGTATGACCCAGGGGGGGACCTACGAGCAGTACTTC. Residues: CASSMTQGGTYEQYF.

J is TRBJ2-7 and V is TRBV7-2, with 10 positions matching TRBD1. Germline CDR1 and CDR2: SGHTA and FQGNSA. Trimming took 5 bases from V and 1 from J; bases not matched to a gene: 5. This CDR3 is built from 15 residues. In DNA, the CDR3 is TGTGCCAGCAGCGCTGACAGGGGGCTGTCCTACGAGCAGTACTTC. Its translation is CASSADRGLSYEQYF.

The genes are TRBV5-1 and TRBJ2-2; D gene uncertain. Between the trimmed V and J ends, which lost 2 bases and 1 base, there was a span of 9 bases. Germline V lookup: CDR1 SGHRS, CDR2 YFSETQ. CDR3 length equals 15 residues. DNA for the CDR3: TGCGCCAGCAGCTTCGAGACATGGAACACCGGGGAGCTGTTTTTT. It encodes CASSFETWNTGELFF.

The V gene is TRBV10-2, the J gene TRBJ2-7; 9 positions match TRBD1. Germline V gene lookup returns CDR1 WSHSY and CDR2 SAAADI. The junction had 5 bases not matched to a gene; V was cut back by 0 bases and J by 2 bases. The CDR3 contains 16 residues. The CDR3 region is CASSESLGDRAYEQYF. CDR3 DNA sequence: TGCGCCAGCAGTGAGTCGTTAGGGGACAGGGCCTACGAGCAGTACTTC.

The chain recombines TRBV20-1 with TRBJ2-7, with 9 bases matching TRBD2. The CDR3 totals 15 residues. Germline CDR1 reads DFQATT; CDR2 reads SNEGSKA (reference sequence). J was trimmed by 1 base and V by 3 bases; bases with no gene match: 7. The CDR3 region has the DNA TGCAGTGCTAGTGGTCTAGCGGGGCCGTCCTACGAGCAGTACTTC. It is translated as CSASGLAGPSYEQYF.

The chain employs TRBV10-3 and TRBJ2-3; 11 positions agree with TRBD2. The CDR3 runs to 14 residues. The germline gives CDR1 ENHRY, CDR2 SYGVKD. The J segment lost 2 bases and the V segment lost 10 bases, leaving 5 bases of the junction unmatched. The CDR3 loop reads CATSTSGDTDTQYF. DNA for the CDR3: TGTGCCACCTCGACTAGCGGGGACACAGATACGCAGTATTTT.

The chain carries TRBV6-6 and TRBJ2-5, with D possibly matching TRBD2 (5 bases). V shed 6 bases and J shed 4 bases, with 9 bases lying between them. Germline lookup yields CDR1 MNHNY and CDR2 SVGAGI (reference sequence). The CDR3 has 12 residues. This chain's CDR3 is CASSHGVETQYF. DNA of the CDR3: TGTGCCAGCAGCCACGGGGTAGAGACCCAGTACTTC.

The chain has TRBV5-4 and TRBJ2-1, with 13 bases that match TRBD2. CDR3 length equals 13 residues. From germline, CDR1 is SGHNT and CDR2 YYREEE (reference sequence). V shed 7 bases, J shed 12 bases, and the junction held 7 bases outside the gene matches. The CDR3 DNA follows: TGTGCCAGCGGGACTAGCGGGGCACAGGGGCAGTTCTTC. It encodes CASGTSGAQGQFF.

This clone has a handful of counts. A junction end diverges from the germline sequence, so it may reflect a read error. The rearrangement joins TRBV7-7 to TRBJ2-2; no firm D call. The CDR3 sequence is 14 residues long. The V gene's germline CDR1 is SSHAT and CDR2 FNYEAQ (reference sequence). CDR3 coding DNA: TGTGCTAGCAGTCGTGACATTAACACCGGGGAGCTGTTTTTT. Translation: CASSRDINTGELFF.

The genes are TRBV5-1 and TRBJ1-1, with D tentatively TRBD1 (5 bases). The CDR3 totals 15 residues. Trimming removed 4 bases at V and 4 bases at J, with 17 bases between. Germline CDR1 reads SGHRS; CDR2 reads YFSETQ. The CDR3 coding sequence is TGCGCCAGCAGCGGTACCTTCGGGGCGGGCACTGAAGCTTTCTTT. Translation gives CASSGTFGAGTEAFF.

V usage is TRBV5-1 and J usage is TRBJ2-7; D is uncertain. Deletions cut 3 bases from V and 2 bases from J, with 3 bases between. The germline gives CDR1 SGHRS, CDR2 YFSETQ. The length of the CDR3 is 11 residues. The CDR3 bases are TGCGCCAGCAGCTCCGCCTACGAGCAGTACTTC. Translation: CASSSAYEQYF. The full variable domain, its missing parts supplied by reference TRBV5-1 and TRBJ2-7, is KAGVTQTPRYLIKTRGQQVTLSCSPISGHRSVSWYQQTPGQGLQFLFEYFSETQRNKGNFPGRFSGRQFSNSRSEMNVSTLELGDSALYLCASSSAYEQYFGPGTRLTVT.

The V and J genes are TRBV5-1 and TRBJ1-1, with D unclear. The length of the CDR3 is 13 residues. Trimming pared 3 bases from V and 2 bases from J, leaving 8 bases between. Per germline, CDR1 SGHRS and CDR2 YFSETQ. Here the CDR3 reads CASSSDGNTEAFF. CDR3 bases: TGCGCCAGCAGCTCCGACGGTAACACTGAAGCTTTCTTT.

The rearrangement joins TRBV18 to TRBJ1-1; possible D gene TRBD1, 5 bases. The CDR3 sequence is 14 residues long. CDR1 and CDR2 (germline): KGHSH, LQKENI. With 0 bases removed from V and 6 bases from J, the gap between germline ends came to 11 bases. CDR3 DNA sequence: TGTGCCAGCTCACCACCCACCGGGACTGCTGAAGCTTTCTTT. Translated: CASSPPTGTAEAFF.

Written as DNA, the CDR3 is TGTGCCAGCAGCGTCGACAGGGCGGCGAACACTGAAGCTTTCTTT. Encoded protein: CASSVDRAANTEAFF. The chain couples TRBV9 to TRBJ1-1; the match to TRBD1 covers 7 bases. This CDR3 region has 15 residues. V lost 2 bases to trimming and J lost 1 base; unmatched junction nucleotides: 5. Germline V gene sequence: CDR1 SGDLS, CDR2 YYNGEE.

This chain uses TRBV18 with TRBJ1-3; a possible D gene is TRBD1 (5 bases). CDR3 length: 15 residues. Germline CDR1 is KGHSH and CDR2 is LQKENI. The ends were cut back, 3 bases at V and 2 bases at J, with 11 bases in the middle. The CDR3 loop is CASSPGRVAGNTIYF. Written as DNA, the CDR3 is TGTGCCAGCTCACCGGGCAGGGTCGCTGGAAACACCATATATTTT.

This rearrangement joins TRBV6-6 to TRBJ1-3, with D uncertain. V shed 5 bases and J shed 0 bases, with 11 bases lying between them. The CDR3 is made up of 15 amino acids. The V gene's germline CDR1 is MNHNY and CDR2 SVGAGI (reference sequence). CDR3 sequence (DNA): TGTGCCAGCAGTACCCCGGTAGGCTCTGGAAACACCATATATTTT. This codes for CASSTPVGSGNTIYF.

V usage is TRBV30 and J usage is TRBJ1-5; D unresolved. Deletions cut 2 bases from V and 2 bases from J, with 10 bases between. The CDR3 covers 14 residues. Germline V gene data show CDR1 as GTSNPN and CDR2 as SVGIG (reference sequence). The CDR3 DNA follows: TGTGCCTGGAGTCAAGGGAAGGGCAATCAGCCCCAGCATTTT. Residues: CAWSQGKGNQPQHF. Together with reference TRBV30 and TRBJ1-5, the CDR3 gives the full variable domain: SQTIHQWPATLVQPVGSPLSLECTVEGTSNPNLYWYRQAAGRGLQLLFYSVGIGQISSEVPQNLSASRPQDRQFILSSKKLLLSDSGFYLCAWSQGKGNQPQHFGDGTRLSIL.

This clone was seen only a few times. The chain has TRBV7-9 and TRBJ1-2; D not resolved. From germline, CDR1 is SEHNR and CDR2 FQNEAQ (reference sequence). V gave up 0 bases and J gave up 0 bases, with 8 bases separating them. There are 15 residues in the CDR3. The CDR3 bases are TGTGCCAGCAGCTTAGCTTACGATGCTAACTATGGCTACACCTTC. Translation gives CASSLAYDANYGYTF.

The chain uses TRBV5-3 and TRBJ1-5, with 9 positions matching TRBD1. TRBV5-3 is annotated as an ORF whose role is uncertain. CDR3 size: 18 residues. Trimming removed 1 base from V and 2 bases from J; junction bases left unmatched: 10. CDR3 protein: CARSLPLDRGKGNQPQHF. The CDR3 DNA reads TGTGCCAGAAGCTTGCCCCTTGACAGGGGGAAGGGCAATCAGCCCCAGCATTTT.

The rearrangement links TRBV7-3 to TRBJ1-1; the D gene is possibly TRBD1 (5 bases). The germline gives CDR1 SGHTA, CDR2 FQGTGA. CDR3 length: 13 amino acids. V gave up 5 bases and J gave up 10 bases, with 17 bases separating them. CDR3 residues: CASSVTPGTGAFF. Written as DNA, the CDR3 is TGTGCCAGCAGCGTTACACCCGGGACGGGAGCTTTCTTT.

The chain links TRBV7-2 to TRBJ2-7, with D possibly called TRBD1 or TRBD2 (6 bases each). Germline loops: CDR1 SGHTA, CDR2 FQGNSA. Trimming cost V 1 base and J 1 base, with 14 bases left between them. This CDR3 spans 16 amino acids. CDR3 nucleotide sequence: TGTGCCAGCAGCTTAGTCCCCGGGGGCCTGTCCTACGAGCAGTACTTC. Translating it yields CASSLVPGGLSYEQYF.

V gene TRBV5-1 combines with J gene TRBJ2-7, with 10 bases that match TRBD1. This CDR3 region has 16 residues. CDR1 and CDR2 (germline): SGHRS, YFSETQ. Trimming at V came to 4 bases and at J to 0 bases, leaving 7 bases not matched to a gene. CDR3 coding DNA: TGCGCCAGCAGCCCCCACCGGACAGGGGGCTCCTACGAGCAGTACTTC. Protein sequence: CASSPHRTGGSYEQYF. Variable domain in full (rest from reference TRBV5-1 and TRBJ2-7): KAGVTQTPRYLIKTRGQQVTLSCSPISGHRSVSWYQQTPGQGLQFLFEYFSETQRNKGNFPGRFSGRQFSNSRSEMNVSTLELGDSALYLCASSPHRTGGSYEQYFGPGTRLTVT.